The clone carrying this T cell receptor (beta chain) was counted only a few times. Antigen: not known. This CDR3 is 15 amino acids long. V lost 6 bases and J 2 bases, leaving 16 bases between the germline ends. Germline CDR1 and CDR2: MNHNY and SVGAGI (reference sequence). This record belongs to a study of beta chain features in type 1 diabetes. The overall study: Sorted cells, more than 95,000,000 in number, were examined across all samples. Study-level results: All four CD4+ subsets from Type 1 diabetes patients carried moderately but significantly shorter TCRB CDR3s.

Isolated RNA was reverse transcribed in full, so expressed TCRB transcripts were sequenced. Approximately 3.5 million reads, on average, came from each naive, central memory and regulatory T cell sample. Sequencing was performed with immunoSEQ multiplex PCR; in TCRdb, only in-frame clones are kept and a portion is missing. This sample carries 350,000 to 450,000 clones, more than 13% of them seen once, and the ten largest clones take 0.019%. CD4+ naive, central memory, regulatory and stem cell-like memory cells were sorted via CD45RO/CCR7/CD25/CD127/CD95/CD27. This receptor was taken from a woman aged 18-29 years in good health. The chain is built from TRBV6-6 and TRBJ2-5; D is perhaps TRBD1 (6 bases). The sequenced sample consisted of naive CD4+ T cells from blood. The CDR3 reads CASSLIPGQQETQYF. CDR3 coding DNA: TGTGCCAGCAGCTTGATTCCGGGACAACAAGAGACCCAGTACTTC.